The 9 T cell receptor beta chains given below trace back to one sample, sequenced in a study of blood T cell repertoires in COVID-19. Generated by immunoSEQ multiplex PCR, the TCRdb table keeps only in-frame clones and is missing some. The data contain 150,000 to 200,000 clones, around 79% of them singletons. The sample was peripheral blood. All receptors derive from a middle-aged woman with COVID-19, enrolled during active disease.

The rearrangement joins TRBV6-5 to TRBJ2-7; D perhaps matches TRBD2 (5 bases). Trimming left V 6 bases short and J 3 bases short, with 15 bases between. Germline CDR1 is MNHEY and CDR2 is SVGAGI. The length of the CDR3 is 14 residues. The CDR3 nucleotides are TGTGCCAGCAGGCCGGACCTAGCCTACTACGAGCAGTACTTC. This gives the protein CASRPDLAYYEQYF.

This clone was recorded only once. This rearrangement joins TRBV7-9 to TRBJ2-3, with TRBD2 as a possible D gene (6 bases). The V end lost 5 bases, the J end lost 0 bases, and 9 bases lay between the germline ends. Per germline, CDR1 SEHNR and CDR2 FQNEAQ (reference sequence). This CDR3 has 14 amino acids. The CDR3, as DNA: TGTGCCAGCAGCGCTAGCGTTAGCACAGATACGCAGTATTTT. It yields the protein CASSASVSTDTQYF. The full variable domain, in which reference TRBV7-9 and TRBJ2-3 provide the parts outside the CDR3, is DTGVSQNPRHKITKRGQNVTFRCDPISEHNRLYWYRQTLGQGPEFLTYFQNEAQLEKSRLLSDRFSAERPKGSFSTLEIQRTEQGDSAMYLCASSASVSTDTQYFGPGTRLTVL.

The chain couples TRBV27 to TRBJ1-2; 7 bases agree with TRBD1. Germline lookup yields CDR1 MNHEY and CDR2 SMNVEV (reference sequence). This CDR3 spans 17 amino acids. The ends lost 3 bases at V and 4 bases at J; junction bases unmatched: 14. The CDR3 nucleotides read TGTGCCAGCAGTTTGGTCACTCCCGGGACAGCGACCTATGGCTACACCTTC. This encodes CASSLVTPGTATYGYTF.

This clone was counted a few times. For the CDR3, the DNA is TGTGCCATCAGTGAACAGGACGGCGAGCAGTACTTC. This encodes CAISEQDGEQYF. The rearrangement joins TRBV10-3 to TRBJ2-7; possibly TRBD1 for D (5 bases). CDR3 size: 12 residues. Germline CDR1 is ENHRY and CDR2 is SYGVKD. V lost 3 bases and J lost 6, with 9 bases in between.

The chain joins TRBV12-3 or TRBV12-4 to TRBJ1-1; D unclear. The CDR3 contains 13 residues. V was pared by 5 bases and J by 1 base, with 8 bases between. The CDR3 DNA sequence: TGTGCCAGCAGTGCCTCGGGGAACACTGAAGCTTTCTTT. Protein: CASSASGNTEAFF.

The chain carries TRBV27 and TRBJ2-7, with D possibly being TRBD1 (5 bases). Germline V gene data show CDR1 as MNHEY and CDR2 as SMNVEV (reference sequence). V dropped 3 bases and J dropped 3 bases, with 15 bases sitting between them. The CDR3 spans 15 residues. In DNA form, the CDR3 reads TGTGCCAGCAGTTTCAAGGGGCGCGGTTTCTACGAGCAGTACTTC. This codes for CASSFKGRGFYEQYF.

The chain combines TRBV5-1 with TRBJ2-5; D gene uncertain. Trimming left V 2 bases short and J 5 bases short, with 13 bases between. This CDR3 is 14 amino acids long. From germline, CDR1 is SGHRS and CDR2 YFSETQ. DNA for the CDR3: TGCGCCAGCAGCTTAGGTAGGAGCCACGAGACCCAGTACTTC. Protein sequence: CASSLGRSHETQYF.

V and J are TRBV28 and TRBJ1-5; D is perhaps TRBD1 (6 bases). The CDR3 totals 17 residues. From germline, CDR1 is MDHEN and CDR2 SYDVKM. Trimming pared 6 bases from V and 9 bases from J, leaving 27 bases between. CDR3 residues: CASRGSTGRRGSGPQHF. The DNA of the CDR3 is TGTGCCAGCAGGGGGTCTACAGGGAGAAGGGGATCGGGGCCCCAGCATTTT.

The chain couples TRBV2 to TRBJ1-3; TRBD1 aligns across 9 bases. J lost 4 bases, V lost 4 bases, and 2 bases had no gene match. Germline CDR1 and CDR2: SNHLY and FYNNEI. CDR3 size: 14 residues. Here the CDR3 reads CASSGDRVGNTIYF. CDR3 DNA: TGTGCCAGCAGTGGGGACAGGGTGGGAAACACCATATATTTT.